The clone carrying this T cell receptor (beta chain) was detected a few times. Its antigen is currently unknown. TCRdb processed the reads anew with MiXCR; each CDR3 protein has one entry. This sample has hundreds of thousands of distinct CDR3 sequences, with approximately 32% found just once. This specimen belongs to a study of T cell repertoires in cytomegalovirus infection. Study at large: Selected CMV epitopes included recently identified HLA-C-restricted ones as well as well-studied HLA-B-restricted ones. TCR beta signatures that were public indicated CMV infection and matching HLA type.

Losses at the gene ends were 5 bases for V and 3 bases for J; bases not matched to a gene: 4. This CDR3 is 15 amino acids long. Germline CDR1 is MNHEY and CDR2 is SVGAGI. General observations from the study: The ex vivo response showed dominance by HLA-C-restricted CMV-specific TCR beta clonotypes.

The source material was cultured CD8+ T cells from PBMCs, sampled from culture after CMV antigen stimulation. The clonotype comes from a human donor in good health (CMV status not recorded). Some clones in this sample may be carry-over from other donors' samples. The V and J genes are TRBV6-5 and TRBJ1-4; 9 bases match TRBD1. CDR3 residues: CASSIQGAANEKLFF. The CDR3 coding sequence is TGTGCCAGCAGTATACAGGGGGCGGCTAATGAAAAACTGTTTTTT.